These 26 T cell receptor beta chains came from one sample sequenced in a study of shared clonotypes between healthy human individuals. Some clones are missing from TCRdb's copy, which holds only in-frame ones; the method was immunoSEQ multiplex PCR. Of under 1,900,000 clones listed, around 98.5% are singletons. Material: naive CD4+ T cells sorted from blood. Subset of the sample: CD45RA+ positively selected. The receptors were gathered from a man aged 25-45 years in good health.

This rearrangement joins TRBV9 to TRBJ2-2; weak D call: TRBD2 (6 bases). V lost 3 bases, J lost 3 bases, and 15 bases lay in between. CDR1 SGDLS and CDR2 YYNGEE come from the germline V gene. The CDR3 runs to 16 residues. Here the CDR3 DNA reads TGTGCCAGCAGCGAGACCGGAGGGCGAGACACCGGGGAGCTGTTTTTT. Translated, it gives CASSETGGRDTGELFF.

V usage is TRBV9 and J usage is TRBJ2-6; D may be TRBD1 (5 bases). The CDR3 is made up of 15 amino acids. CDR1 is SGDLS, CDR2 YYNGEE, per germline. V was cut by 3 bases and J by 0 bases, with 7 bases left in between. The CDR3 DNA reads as TGTGCCAGCAGCGGCAGGGTCTCTGGGGCCAACGTCCTGACTTTC. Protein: CASSGRVSGANVLTF.

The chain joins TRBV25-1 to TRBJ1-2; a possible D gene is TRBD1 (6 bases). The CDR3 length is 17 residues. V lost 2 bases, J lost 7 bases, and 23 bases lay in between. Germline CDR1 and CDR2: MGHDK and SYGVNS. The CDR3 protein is CASSEIGAGQLSSGYTF. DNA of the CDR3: TGTGCCAGCAGTGAAATCGGGGCTGGACAGTTAAGCTCTGGCTACACCTTC.

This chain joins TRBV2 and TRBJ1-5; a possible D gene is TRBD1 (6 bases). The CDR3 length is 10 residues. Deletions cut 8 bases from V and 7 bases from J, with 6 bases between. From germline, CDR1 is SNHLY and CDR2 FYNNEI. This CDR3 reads CASGQQPQHF. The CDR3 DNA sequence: TGTGCCAGCGGACAGCAGCCCCAGCATTTT.

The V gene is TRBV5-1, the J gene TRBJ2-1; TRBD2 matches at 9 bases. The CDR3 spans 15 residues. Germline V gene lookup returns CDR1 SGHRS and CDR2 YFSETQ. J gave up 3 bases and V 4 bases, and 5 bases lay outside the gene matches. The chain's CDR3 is CASSRLAEIYNEQFF. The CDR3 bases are TGCGCCAGCAGCCGACTAGCGGAGATCTACAATGAGCAGTTCTTC.

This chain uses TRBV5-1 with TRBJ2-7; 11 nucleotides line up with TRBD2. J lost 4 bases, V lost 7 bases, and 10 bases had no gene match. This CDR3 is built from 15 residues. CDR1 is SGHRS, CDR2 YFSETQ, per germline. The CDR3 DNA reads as TGCGCCAGCGCTGAGGGACTAGCGGACTATTACGAGCAGTACTTC. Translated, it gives CASAEGLADYYEQYF.

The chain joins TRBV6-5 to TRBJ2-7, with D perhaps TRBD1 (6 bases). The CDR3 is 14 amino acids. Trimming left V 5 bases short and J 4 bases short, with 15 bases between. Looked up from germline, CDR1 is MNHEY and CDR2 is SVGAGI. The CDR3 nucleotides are TGTGCCAGCAGTCGCTCCGGGACAAATTACGAGCAGTACTTC. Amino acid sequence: CASSRSGTNYEQYF.

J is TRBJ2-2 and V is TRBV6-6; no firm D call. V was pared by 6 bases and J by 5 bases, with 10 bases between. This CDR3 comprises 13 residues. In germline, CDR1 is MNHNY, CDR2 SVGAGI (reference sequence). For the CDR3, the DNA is TGTGCCAGCAGGCCGGAGCGAACCGGGGAGCTGTTTTTT. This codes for CASRPERTGELFF.

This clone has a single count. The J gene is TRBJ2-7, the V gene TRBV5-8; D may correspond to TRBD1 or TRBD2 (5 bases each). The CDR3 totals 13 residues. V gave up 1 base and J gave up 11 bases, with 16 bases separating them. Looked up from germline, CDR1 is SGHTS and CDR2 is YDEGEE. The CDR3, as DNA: TGTGCCAGCAGCTTGTTAGAGGGGATGGTAGAGTACTTC. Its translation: CASSLLEGMVEYF.

The CDR3 nucleotides are TGTGCCAGCAGTTTGGCCGGGACTGCGAACACTGAAGCTTTCTTT. This translates into CASSLAGTANTEAFF. The V and J genes are TRBV27 and TRBJ1-1, with a weak D call TRBD1 (5 bases). CDR3 length equals 15 residues. The V end was cut by 3 bases, the J end by 1 base, with 12 bases between. Germline V gene sequence: CDR1 MNHEY, CDR2 SMNVEV (reference sequence).

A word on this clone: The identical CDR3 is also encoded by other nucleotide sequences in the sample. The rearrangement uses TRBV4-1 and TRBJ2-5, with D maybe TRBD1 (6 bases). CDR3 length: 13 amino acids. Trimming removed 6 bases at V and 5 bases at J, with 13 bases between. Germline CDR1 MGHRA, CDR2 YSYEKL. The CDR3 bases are TGCGCCAGCAGTAGGGGGATCCAGGAGACCCAGTACTTC. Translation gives CASSRGIQETQYF.

The CDR3 protein is CASSAGTFTDTQYF. The CDR3 coding sequence is TGTGCCAGCAGCGCCGGGACCTTCACAGATACGCAGTATTTT. The genes are TRBV2 and TRBJ2-3; D may correspond to TRBD1 or TRBD2 (5 bases each). Deletions cut 6 bases from V and 2 bases from J, with 12 bases between. The CDR3 sequence is 14 residues long. Germline loops: CDR1 SNHLY, CDR2 FYNNEI.

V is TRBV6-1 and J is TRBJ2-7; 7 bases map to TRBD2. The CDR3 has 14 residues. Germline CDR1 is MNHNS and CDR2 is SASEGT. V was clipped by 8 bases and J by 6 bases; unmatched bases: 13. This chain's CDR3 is CASRVGGRGSEQYF. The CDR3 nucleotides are TGTGCCAGCCGAGTGGGGGGGAGGGGAAGCGAGCAGTACTTC.

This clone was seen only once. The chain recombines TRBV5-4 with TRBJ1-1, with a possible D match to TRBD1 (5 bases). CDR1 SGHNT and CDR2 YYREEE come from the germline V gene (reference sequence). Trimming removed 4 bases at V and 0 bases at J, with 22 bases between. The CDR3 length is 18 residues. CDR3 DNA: TGTGCCAGCAGCCTCGGAAGGGGTCCGTCCTTCATGAACACTGAAGCTTTCTTT. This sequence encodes CASSLGRGPSFMNTEAFF. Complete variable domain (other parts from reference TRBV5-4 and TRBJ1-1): ETGVTQSPTHLIKTRGQQVTLRCSSQSGHNTVSWYQQALGQGPQFIFQYYREEENGRGNFPPRFSGLQFPNYSSELNVNALELDDSALYLCASSLGRGPSFMNTEAFFGQGTRLTVV.

The CDR3 spells CASSLRESNYGYTF. The CDR3 coding sequence is TGTGCCAGCTCACTAAGGGAGTCTAACTATGGCTACACCTTC. V gene TRBV18 combines with J gene TRBJ1-2; D is uncertain. Germline assignment: CDR1 KGHSH and CDR2 LQKENI. There are 14 residues in the CDR3. The V end was cut by 4 bases, the J end by 0 bases, with 9 bases between.

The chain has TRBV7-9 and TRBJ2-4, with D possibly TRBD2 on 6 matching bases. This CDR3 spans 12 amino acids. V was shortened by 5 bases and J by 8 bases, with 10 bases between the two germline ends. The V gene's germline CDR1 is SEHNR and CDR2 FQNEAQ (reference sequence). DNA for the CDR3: TGTGCCAGCAGCGCCGCGGGGCACATTCAGTACTTC. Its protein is CASSAAGHIQYF.

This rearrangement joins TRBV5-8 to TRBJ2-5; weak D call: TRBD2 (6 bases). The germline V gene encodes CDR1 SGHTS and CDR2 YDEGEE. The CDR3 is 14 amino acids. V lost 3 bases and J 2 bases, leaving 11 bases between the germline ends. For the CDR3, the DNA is TGTGCCAGCAGCTGGGCGGCGGGGCAAGAGACCCAGTACTTC. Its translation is CASSWAAGQETQYF.

The CDR3 DNA reads as TGTGCCAGCAGTACCGACACCGGACAGGTGGGAATTCAGTACTTC. It is translated as CASSTDTGQVGIQYF. The rearrangement uses TRBV28 and TRBJ2-4; 7 bases are a match to TRBD1. V shed 5 bases, J shed 10 bases, and the junction held 14 bases outside the gene matches. The germline V gene encodes CDR1 MDHEN and CDR2 SYDVKM. CDR3 length: 15 residues.

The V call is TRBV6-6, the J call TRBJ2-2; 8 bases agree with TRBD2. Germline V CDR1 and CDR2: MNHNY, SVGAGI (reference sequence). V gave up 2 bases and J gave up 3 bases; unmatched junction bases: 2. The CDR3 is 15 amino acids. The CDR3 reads CASSYSGSDTGELFF. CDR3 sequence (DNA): TGTGCCAGCAGTTACAGCGGGAGCGACACCGGGGAGCTGTTTTTT.

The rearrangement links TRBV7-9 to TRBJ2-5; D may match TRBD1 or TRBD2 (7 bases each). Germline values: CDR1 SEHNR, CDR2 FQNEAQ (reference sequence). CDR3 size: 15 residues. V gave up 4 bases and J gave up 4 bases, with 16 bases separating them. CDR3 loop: CASSSPGGERETQYF. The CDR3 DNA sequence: TGTGCCAGCAGCTCCCCAGGGGGGGAACGAGAGACCCAGTACTTC.

The CDR3 DNA sequence: TGTGCCAGCAGCGAGTGGACAGACTATGGCTACACCTTC. As protein: CASSEWTDYGYTF. J is TRBJ1-2 and V is TRBV9, with a weak D call TRBD1 (6 bases). The CDR3 spans 13 residues. Germline values: CDR1 SGDLS, CDR2 YYNGEE. The V gene lost 3 bases and the J gene lost 3 bases, with 9 bases spanning the gap.

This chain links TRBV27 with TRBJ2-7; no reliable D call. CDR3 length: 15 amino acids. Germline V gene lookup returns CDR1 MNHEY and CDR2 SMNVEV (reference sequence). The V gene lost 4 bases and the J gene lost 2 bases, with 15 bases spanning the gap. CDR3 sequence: CASSSPLRRTYEQYF. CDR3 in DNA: TGTGCCAGCAGTTCACCGCTCAGGCGTACCTACGAGCAGTACTTC.

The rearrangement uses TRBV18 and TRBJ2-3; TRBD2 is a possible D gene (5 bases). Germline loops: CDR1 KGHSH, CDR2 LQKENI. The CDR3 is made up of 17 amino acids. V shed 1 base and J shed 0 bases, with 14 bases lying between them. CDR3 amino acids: CASSPQVVAPSTDTQYF. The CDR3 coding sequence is TGTGCCAGCTCACCACAAGTCGTAGCGCCTAGCACAGATACGCAGTATTTT.

The CDR3 loop reads CAWSPGTVDYGYTF. CDR3 DNA: TGTGCCTGGAGTCCCGGGACAGTTGATTATGGCTACACCTTC. The rearrangement joins TRBV30 to TRBJ1-2, with 7 bases that match TRBD1. The ends lost 2 bases at V and 5 bases at J; junction bases unmatched: 8. The CDR3 is 14 amino acids. Germline V CDR1 and CDR2: GTSNPN, SVGIG (reference sequence).

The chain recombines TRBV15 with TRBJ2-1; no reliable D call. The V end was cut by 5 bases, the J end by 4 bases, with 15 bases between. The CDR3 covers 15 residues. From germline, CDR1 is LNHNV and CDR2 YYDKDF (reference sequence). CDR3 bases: TGTGCCACCAGCGAAGGACCGATACAATACAATGAGCAGTTCTTC. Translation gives CATSEGPIQYNEQFF. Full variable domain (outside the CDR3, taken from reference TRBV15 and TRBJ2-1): DAMVIQNPRYQVTQFGKPVTLSCSQTLNHNVMYWYQQKSSQAPKLLFHYYDKDFNNEADTPDNFQSRRPNTSFCFLDIRSPGLGDTAMYLCATSEGPIQYNEQFFGPGTRLTVL.

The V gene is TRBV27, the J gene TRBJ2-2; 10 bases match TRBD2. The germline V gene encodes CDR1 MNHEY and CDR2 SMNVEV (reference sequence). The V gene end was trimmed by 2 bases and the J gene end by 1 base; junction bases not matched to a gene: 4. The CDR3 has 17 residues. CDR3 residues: CASSLPTSGKNTGELFF. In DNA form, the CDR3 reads TGTGCCAGCAGTTTACCCACTAGCGGGAAGAACACCGGGGAGCTGTTTTTT.